Listed here is a single TCR beta chain. The library came from three nested PCR rounds adapted from ARM-PCR protocols. TCRdb recomputed calls from the multiplex PCR reads with MiXCR, one row per CDR3 protein. Here the sample spans some 74,000 distinct CDR3 sequences, roughly 72% being singletons. This sample's RNA came from whole unsorted tissue. These data belong to a study of tumor and adjacent non-tumor tissue in lung cancer. Study-level information: Samples averaged roughly 4.2 million productive TCRbeta reads each.

The TCR was taken from a woman aged 35 to 49 with non-small cell lung cancer. The specimen sequenced was lung tumor tissue.

CDR3 residues: CASAKLAGEYTEQFF. For the CDR3, the DNA is TGTGCCAGCGCCAAACTAGCGGGCGAATATACTGAGCAGTTCTTC. The V and J genes are TRBV6-5 and TRBJ2-1, with 9 bases fitting TRBD2. V shed 8 bases, J shed 9 bases, and the junction held 14 bases outside the gene matches. Germline-derived CDR1 and CDR2 are MNHEY and SVGAGI. This CDR3 has 15 amino acids.